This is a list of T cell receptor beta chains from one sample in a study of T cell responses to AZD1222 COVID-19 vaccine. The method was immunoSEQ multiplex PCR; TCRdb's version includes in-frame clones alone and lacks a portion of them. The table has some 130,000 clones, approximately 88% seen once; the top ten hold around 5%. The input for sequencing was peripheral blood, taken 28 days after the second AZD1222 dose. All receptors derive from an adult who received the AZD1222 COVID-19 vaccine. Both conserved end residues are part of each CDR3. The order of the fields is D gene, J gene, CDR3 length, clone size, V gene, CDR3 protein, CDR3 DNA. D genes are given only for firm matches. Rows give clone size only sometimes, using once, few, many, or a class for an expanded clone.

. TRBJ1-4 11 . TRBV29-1 CSVLGSEKLFF TGCAGCGTGTTGGGATCTGAAAAACTGTTTTTT
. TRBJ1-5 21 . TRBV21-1 CASSKNFLGQAIPYSNQPQHF TGTGCCAGCAGCAAAAACTTTCTGGGACAGGCCATTCCATATAGCAATCAGCCCCAGCATTTT
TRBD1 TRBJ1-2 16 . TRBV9 CASSVAIQGAGYGYTF TGTGCCAGCAGCGTAGCCATCCAGGGGGCCGGCTATGGCTACACCTTC
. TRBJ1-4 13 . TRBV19 CASSPQGRQKLFF TGTGCCAGTAGTCCACAGGGCCGTCAAAAACTGTTTTTT
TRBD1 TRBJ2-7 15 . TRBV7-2 CASSLKGQGSYEQYF TGTGCCAGCAGCTTAAAGGGACAGGGTTCCTACGAGCAGTACTTC
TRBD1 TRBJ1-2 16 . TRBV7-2 CASTRTGGATNYGYTF TGTGCCAGCACCCGGACAGGGGGCGCGACTAACTATGGCTACACCTTC
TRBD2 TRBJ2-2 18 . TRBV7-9 CASSSPTSGRADTGELFF TGTGCCAGCAGCTCCCCGACTAGCGGGAGGGCCGACACCGGGGAGCTGTTTTTT
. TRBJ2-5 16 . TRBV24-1 CATSDPLGPFQETQYF TGTGCCACCAGTGATCCCCTAGGGCCTTTCCAAGAGACCCAGTACTTC
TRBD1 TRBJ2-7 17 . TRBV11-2 CASSLRDRGILGYEQYF TGTGCCAGCAGCTTAAGGGACAGGGGGATTTTGGGGTACGAGCAGTACTTC
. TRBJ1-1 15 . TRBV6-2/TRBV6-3 CASSWGGEPGTEAFF TGTGCCAGCAGTTGGGGGGGGGAGCCGGGGACTGAAGCTTTCTTT
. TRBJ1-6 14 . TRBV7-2 CASSLWEGNSPLHF TGTGCCAGCAGCTTATGGGAAGGGAATTCACCCCTCCACTTT
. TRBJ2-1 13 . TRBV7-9 CASSLELRNEQFF TGTGCCAGCAGCCTAGAACTACGCAATGAGCAGTTCTTC
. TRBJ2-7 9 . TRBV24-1 CATSYEQYF TGTGCCACCTCCTACGAGCAGTACTTC
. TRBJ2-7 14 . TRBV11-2 CASSLRRGQDEQYF TGTGCCAGCAGCCTGCGCCGGGGGCAGGACGAGCAGTACTTC
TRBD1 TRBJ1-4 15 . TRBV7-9 CASSPGTGNNEKLFF TGTGCCAGCAGCCCAGGGACAGGGAATAATGAAAAACTGTTTTTT
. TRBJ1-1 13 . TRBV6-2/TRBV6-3 CASSYIRSSEAFF TGTGCCAGCAGTTATATACGGAGCAGTGAAGCTTTCTTT
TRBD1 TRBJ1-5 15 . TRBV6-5 CASILTGTGGQPQHF TGTGCCAGCATCCTAACCGGGACAGGGGGACAGCCCCAGCATTTT
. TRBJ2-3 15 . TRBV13 CASSMLAGSTDTQYF TGTGCCAGCAGCATGCTCGCGGGTAGCACAGATACGCAGTATTTT
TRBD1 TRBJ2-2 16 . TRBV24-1 CATSDAGQGETGELFF TGTGCCACCAGTGACGCAGGACAGGGAGAGACCGGGGAGCTGTTTTTT
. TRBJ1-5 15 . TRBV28 CATLLGLFSNQPQHF TGTGCCACCCTGCTCGGGCTCTTTAGCAATCAGCCCCAGCATTTT
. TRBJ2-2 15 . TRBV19 CASSIVGGYTGELFF TGTGCCAGTAGTATTGTCGGCGGATACACCGGGGAGCTGTTTTTT
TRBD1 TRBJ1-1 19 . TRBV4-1 CASSQDPGTGAGRDTEAFF TGCGCCAGCAGCCAAGATCCGGGGACAGGGGCTGGTCGGGACACTGAAGCTTTCTTT
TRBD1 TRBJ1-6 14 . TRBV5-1 CASSEDRVRSPLHF TGCGCCAGCAGCGAAGACAGGGTCCGGTCACCCCTCCACTTT
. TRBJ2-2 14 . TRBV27 CASSQQGNTGELFF TGTGCCAGCAGTCAACAGGGGAACACCGGGGAGCTGTTTTTT
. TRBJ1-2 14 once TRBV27 CASSLTGARYGYTF TGTGCCAGCAGTTTGACGGGGGCGAGGTATGGCTACACCTTC